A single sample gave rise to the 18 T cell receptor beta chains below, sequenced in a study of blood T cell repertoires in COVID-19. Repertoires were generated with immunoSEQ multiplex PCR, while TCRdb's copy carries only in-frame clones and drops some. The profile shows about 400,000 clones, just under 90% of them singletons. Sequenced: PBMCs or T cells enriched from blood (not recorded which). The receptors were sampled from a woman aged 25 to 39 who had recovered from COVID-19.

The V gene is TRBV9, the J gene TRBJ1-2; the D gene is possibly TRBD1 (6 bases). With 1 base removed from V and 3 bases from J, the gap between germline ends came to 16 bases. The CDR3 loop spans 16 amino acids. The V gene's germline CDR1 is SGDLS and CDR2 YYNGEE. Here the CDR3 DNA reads TGTGCCAGCAGCGTATCCCCTTTACAGGGAGACTATGGCTACACCTTC. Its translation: CASSVSPLQGDYGYTF.

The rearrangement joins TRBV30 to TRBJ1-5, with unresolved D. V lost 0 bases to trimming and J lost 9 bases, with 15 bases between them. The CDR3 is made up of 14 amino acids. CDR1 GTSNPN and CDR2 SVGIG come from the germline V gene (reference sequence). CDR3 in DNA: TGTGCCTGGAGTGTTGGGCAGGCTATGGGGCCCCAGCATTTT. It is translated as CAWSVGQAMGPQHF.

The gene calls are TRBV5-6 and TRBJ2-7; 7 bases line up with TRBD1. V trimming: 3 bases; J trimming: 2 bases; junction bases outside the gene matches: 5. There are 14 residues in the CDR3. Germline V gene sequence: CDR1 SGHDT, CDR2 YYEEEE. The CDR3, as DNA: TGTGCCAGCAGCTGGGGGACAGTAACCTACGAGCAGTACTTC. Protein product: CASSWGTVTYEQYF.

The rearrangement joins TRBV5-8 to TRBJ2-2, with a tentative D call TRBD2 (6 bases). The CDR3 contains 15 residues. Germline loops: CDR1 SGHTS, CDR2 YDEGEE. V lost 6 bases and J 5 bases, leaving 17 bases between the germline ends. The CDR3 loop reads CASIPWGDRTGELFF. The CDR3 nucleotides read TGTGCCAGCATCCCATGGGGGGATCGGACCGGGGAGCTGTTTTTT. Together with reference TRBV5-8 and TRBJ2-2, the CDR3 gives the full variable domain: EAGVTQSPTHLIKTRGQQATLRCSPISGHTSVYWYQQALGLGLQFLLWYDEGEERNRGNFPPRFSGRQFPNYSSELNVNALELEDSALYLCASIPWGDRTGELFFGEGSRLTVL.

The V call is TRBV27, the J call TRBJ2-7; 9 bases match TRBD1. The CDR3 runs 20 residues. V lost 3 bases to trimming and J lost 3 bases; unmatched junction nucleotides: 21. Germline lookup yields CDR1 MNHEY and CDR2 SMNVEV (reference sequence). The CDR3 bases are TGTGCCAGCAGTTTCTCCGGGGGACAGGGTCGGGCAACCATGGACTACGAGCAGTACTTC. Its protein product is CASSFSGGQGRATMDYEQYF.

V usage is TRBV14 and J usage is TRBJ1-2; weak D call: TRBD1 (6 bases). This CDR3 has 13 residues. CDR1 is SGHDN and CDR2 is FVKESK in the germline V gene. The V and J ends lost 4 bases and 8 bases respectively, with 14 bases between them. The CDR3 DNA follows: TGTGCCAGCAGCCTCAAGCCGGGGGGCGGCTACACCTTC. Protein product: CASSLKPGGGYTF.

The CDR3: CASSVSTGYSNQPQHF. The CDR3 coding sequence is TGTGCCAGCTCGGTCTCGACAGGCTATAGCAATCAGCCCCAGCATTTT. The J gene is TRBJ1-5, the V gene TRBV18, with D maybe TRBD1 (6 bases). Trimming pared 6 bases from V and 0 bases from J, leaving 15 bases between. The CDR3 length is 16 residues. The V gene's germline CDR1 is KGHSH and CDR2 LQKENI.

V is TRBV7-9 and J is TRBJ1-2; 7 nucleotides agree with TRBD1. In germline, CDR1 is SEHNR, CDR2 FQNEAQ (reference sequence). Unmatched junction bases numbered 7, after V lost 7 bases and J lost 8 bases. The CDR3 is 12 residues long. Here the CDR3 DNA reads TGTGCCAGCACCGGGGACAGAGACGGCTACACCTTC. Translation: CASTGDRDGYTF.

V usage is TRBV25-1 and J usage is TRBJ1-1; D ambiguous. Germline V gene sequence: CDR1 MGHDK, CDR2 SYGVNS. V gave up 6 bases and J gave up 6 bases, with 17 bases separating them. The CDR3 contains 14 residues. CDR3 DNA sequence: TGTGCCAGCAGCTCCCCCGGACGGGAACCTGAAGCTTTCTTT. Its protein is CASSSPGREPEAFF.

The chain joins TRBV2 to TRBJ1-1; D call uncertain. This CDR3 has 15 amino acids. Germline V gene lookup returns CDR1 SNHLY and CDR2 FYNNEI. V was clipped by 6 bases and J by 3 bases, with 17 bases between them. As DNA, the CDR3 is TGTGCCAGCAGGGAGGCCCCGGGTCCGTACACTGAAGCTTTCTTT. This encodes CASREAPGPYTEAFF.

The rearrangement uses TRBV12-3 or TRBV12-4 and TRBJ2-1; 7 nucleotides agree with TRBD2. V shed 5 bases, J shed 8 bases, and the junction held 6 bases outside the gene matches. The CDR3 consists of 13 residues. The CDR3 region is CASSPTSTDEQFF. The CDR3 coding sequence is TGTGCCAGCAGTCCGACTAGCACGGATGAGCAGTTCTTC.

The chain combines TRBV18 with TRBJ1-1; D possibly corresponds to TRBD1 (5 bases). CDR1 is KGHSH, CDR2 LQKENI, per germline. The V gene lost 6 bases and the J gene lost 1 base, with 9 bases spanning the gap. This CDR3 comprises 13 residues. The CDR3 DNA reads TGTGCCAGCTCCCCCGGGGGGAACACTGAAGCTTTCTTT. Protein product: CASSPGGNTEAFF.

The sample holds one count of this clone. The CDR3 spells CASRTGTVYDYGYTF. The DNA for the CDR3 is TGCGCCAGCAGGACCGGGACAGTATATGACTATGGCTACACCTTC. The chain combines TRBV5-1 with TRBJ1-2; TRBD1 matches at 7 bases. The germline CDR1 and CDR2 sequences are SGHRS and YFSETQ. The J segment lost 3 bases and the V segment lost 5 bases, leaving 10 bases of the junction unmatched. The CDR3 is 15 amino acids.

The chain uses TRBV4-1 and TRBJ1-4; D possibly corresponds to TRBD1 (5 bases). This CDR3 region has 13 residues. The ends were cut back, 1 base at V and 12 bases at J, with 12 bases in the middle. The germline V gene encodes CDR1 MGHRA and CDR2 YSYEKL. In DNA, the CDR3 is TGCGCCAGCAGCCAAGTAGCAGGGTTGGAACTGTTTTTT. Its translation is CASSQVAGLELFF.

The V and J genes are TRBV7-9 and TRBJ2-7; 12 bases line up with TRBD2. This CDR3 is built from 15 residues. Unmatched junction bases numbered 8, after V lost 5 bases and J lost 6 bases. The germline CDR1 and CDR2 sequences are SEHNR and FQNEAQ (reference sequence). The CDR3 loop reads CASSALAGGMGEQYF. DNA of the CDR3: TGTGCCAGCAGCGCCCTAGCGGGAGGGATGGGCGAGCAGTACTTC. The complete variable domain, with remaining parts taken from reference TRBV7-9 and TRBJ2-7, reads DTGVSQNPRHKITKRGQNVTFRCDPISEHNRLYWYRQTLGQGPEFLTYFQNEAQLEKSRLLSDRFSAERPKGSFSTLEIQRTEQGDSAMYLCASSALAGGMGEQYFGPGTRLTVT.

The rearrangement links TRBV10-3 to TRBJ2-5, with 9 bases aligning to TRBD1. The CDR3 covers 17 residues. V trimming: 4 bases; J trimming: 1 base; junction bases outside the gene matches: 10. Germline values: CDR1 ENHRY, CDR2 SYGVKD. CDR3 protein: CAISAQYRQGGQETQYF. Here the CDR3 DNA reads TGTGCCATCAGTGCCCAATACCGACAGGGGGGCCAAGAGACCCAGTACTTC.

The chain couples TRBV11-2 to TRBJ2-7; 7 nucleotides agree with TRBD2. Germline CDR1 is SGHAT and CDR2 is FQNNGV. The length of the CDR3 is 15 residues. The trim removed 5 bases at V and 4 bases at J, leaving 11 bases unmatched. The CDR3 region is CASSPPQSGTYEQYF. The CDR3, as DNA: TGTGCCAGCAGCCCTCCCCAAAGCGGGACGTACGAGCAGTACTTC.

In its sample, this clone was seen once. CDR3 nucleotide sequence: TGTGCCAGCAGTTGGGGGGGAGTGAGCAATGAGCAGTTCTTC. Translated, it gives CASSWGGVSNEQFF. The chain links TRBV6-5 to TRBJ2-1; 7 bases match TRBD2. The CDR3 length is 14 residues. Germline V gene lookup returns CDR1 MNHEY and CDR2 SVGAGI. V dropped 4 bases and J dropped 6; count of bases not matched to a gene: 6.